This T cell receptor (beta chain) originates from a study of T cells after yellow fever vaccination. Regarding the study as a whole: A weaker but faster secondary response was observed, peaking on day 5 versus 15. Clones from primary vaccination mostly reappeared after the booster (around 97% CD4, 88% CD8).

With regard to this clonotype: Its antigen is currently unknown.

This CDR3 is built from 14 residues. The V and J ends lost 5 bases and 0 bases respectively, with 11 bases between them. CDR1 and CDR2 (germline): MNHEY, SVGEGT. Production of TCR cDNA was by 5'RACE template switching, which also added a universal primer site and UMIs. In TCRdb, the 5' RACE reads were re-called with MiXCR into one record per CDR3 protein. The sample lists 160,000 or so distinct CDR3 sequences; approximately 6.7% were seen once. The sequencing here drew on CD4+ T cells sorted from PBMCs, taken about 5 days after the first yellow fever vaccination. This rearrangement joins TRBV6-2 or TRBV6-3 to TRBJ2-7; D not certain. The sequence came from a man between 18 and 35 years old who received the YFV17D yellow fever vaccine. The chain's CDR3 is CASSHDRSSYEQYF. DNA of the CDR3: TGTGCCAGCAGTCATGACCGGAGCTCCTACGAGCAGTACTTC.